The 5 T cell receptor beta chains given below trace back to one sample, sequenced in a study of T-cell reconstitution after alpha-beta-depleted transplantation in children listed by TCRdb under 2016. Receptor libraries were prepared by PCR. The run used an Illumina HiSeq 2500. TCR libraries were prepared with molecular barcoding, using unique molecular identifiers to normalize TCRbeta repertoire quantification. The public reads were run again by TCRdb, first through fastp at Q25 and then through MiXCR, and only productive beta chains were kept. CDR3 protein duplicates are merged, each entry listing the most common genes and DNA. This sample gives under 850,000 distinct CDR3 sequences in total; about 12% of them show up just once. In total, the top ten clones hold approximately 0.8% of the sample. Read against the paper, the sample's treatment or condition label means: allogeneic hematopoietic cell transplantation with graft depleted of TCRalphabeta T cells and CD19 B cells.

The material sequenced was PBMCs, taken before TCRalphabeta/CD19-depleted stem cell transplant. The origin of the receptors is a girl between 2 and 10 years old with congenital amegakaryocytic thrombocytopenia, due to receive a stem cell transplant.

This chain uses TRBV4-1 with TRBJ1-1, with 9 bases fitting TRBD1. After removal of 4 bases from V and 3 bases from J, the junction contained 3 bases not matched to a gene. CDR1 MGHRA and CDR2 YSYEKL come from the germline V gene. The CDR3 has 14 residues. The CDR3 loop reads CASSRGQGYTEAFF. DNA for the CDR3: TGCGCCAGCAGCCGGGGACAGGGCTACACTGAAGCTTTCTTT.

The chain joins TRBV5-1 to TRBJ1-1, with a possible D match to TRBD1 (5 bases). The CDR3 has 14 amino acids. Per germline, CDR1 SGHRS and CDR2 YFSETQ. V was shortened by 0 bases and J by 4 bases, with 10 bases between the two germline ends. The CDR3 loop reads CASSLAGTGTEAFF. The CDR3 region has the DNA TGCGCCAGCAGCTTGGCTGGGACGGGCACTGAAGCTTTCTTT.

This clonotype was seen ten or more times. The chain uses TRBV10-3 and TRBJ2-1; D may correspond to TRBD1 or TRBD2 (5 bases each). Trimming pared 1 base from V and 7 bases from J, leaving 14 bases between. The CDR3 consists of 15 residues. Germline CDR1 ENHRY, CDR2 SYGVKD. CDR3 sequence: CAISEFGAGTNEQFF. The CDR3 bases are TGTGCCATCAGTGAGTTTGGGGCAGGGACGAATGAGCAGTTCTTC.

The V call is TRBV6-5, the J call TRBJ1-5; D remains ambiguous. This CDR3 is 18 amino acids long. Per germline, CDR1 MNHEY and CDR2 SVGAGI. Trimming stripped 0 bases from V and 0 bases from J, with 15 bases between. CDR3 sequence (DNA): TGTGCCAGCAGTTACTCGATGTCCCCCGCTTATAGCAATCAGCCCCAGCATTTT. The encoded protein is CASSYSMSPAYSNQPQHF.

The V and J genes are TRBV11-2 and TRBJ2-7, with 15 bases identical to TRBD2. The length of the CDR3 is 18 residues. Germline V gene data show CDR1 as SGHAT and CDR2 as FQNNGV. J lost 7 bases, V lost 5 bases, and 15 bases had no gene match. The CDR3 sequence is CASSKKPNIGLAGGEQYF. For the CDR3, the DNA is TGTGCCAGCAGCAAAAAACCTAATATTGGACTAGCGGGAGGGGAGCAGTACTTC.